This T cell receptor beta chain was recovered during a study of blood T cell repertoires in COVID-19. As for the study in general: T cells, B-cell-depleted T cells, or PBMCs provided the cDNA or gDNA that served as material.

Under the authors' procedure: Reference gene primer amplification in the assay estimated nucleated cell counts. Sequencing used immunoSEQ multiplex PCR; TCRdb keeps in-frame clones, though not all of them. That table furnishes V, J and clone size, whereas the DNA furnished D and trimming. This sample has around 16,000 clones, with roughly 82% found just once. Material: peripheral blood. This TCR came from a man older than 75 with active COVID-19.

In DNA, the CDR3 is TGTGCCGTTAGACCCGGGGATAGCAATCAGCCCCAGCATTTT. Translated, it gives CAVRPGDSNQPQHF. The chain carries TRBV10-3 and TRBJ1-5; D gene unclear. This CDR3 has 14 residues. CDR1 and CDR2 (germline): ENHRY, SYGVKD. V lost 11 bases and J 0 bases, leaving 14 bases between the germline ends.